This T cell receptor (beta chain) was found in a study of T cell repertoires in cytomegalovirus infection. Background on the study: In public TCR beta signatures, there were indications of both CMV infection and matching HLA type.

V gave up 5 bases and J gave up 2 bases, with 6 bases separating them. Germline CDR1 MNHNS, CDR2 SASEGT. This CDR3 contains 12 residues. This clonotype has a count of ten or more. As yet, its antigen is unknown. Study conclusions and caveats: In two of eight donors, the top clonotype was HLA-C-restricted CMV-specific. Accumulated public TCR beta family frequency recognized individuals carrying CMV together with the relevant HLA.

TCRdb reanalysed the reads using MiXCR and keeps one entry per CDR3 protein. This sample has around 280,000 distinct CDR3 sequences, with about 9.2% found just once. The chain employs TRBV6-1 and TRBJ1-1; D gene uncertain. Sample: PBMCs. The sequence was collected from a human donor in good health (CMV status not recorded). Some clones in this sample may be carry-over from other donors' samples. As DNA, the CDR3 is TGTGCCAGCAGTCTCAGCAACACTGAAGCTTTCTTT. This codes for CASSLSNTEAFF.